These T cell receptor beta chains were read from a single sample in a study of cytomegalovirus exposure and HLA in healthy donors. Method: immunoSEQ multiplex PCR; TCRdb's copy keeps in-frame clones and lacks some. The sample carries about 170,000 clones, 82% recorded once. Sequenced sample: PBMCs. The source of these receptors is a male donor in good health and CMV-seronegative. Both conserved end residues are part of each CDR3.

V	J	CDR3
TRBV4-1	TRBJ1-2	CASSPDPGSRPWGYTF
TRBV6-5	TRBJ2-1	CASSYFSGSGYNEQFF
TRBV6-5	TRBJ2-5	CASSYSIQQETQYF
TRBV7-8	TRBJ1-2	CASSLGHRDYGYTF
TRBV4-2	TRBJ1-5	CASSLTGKAQHF
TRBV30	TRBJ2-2	CAYSPGTGLTGELFF
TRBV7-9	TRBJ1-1	CASSSGGSINTEAFF
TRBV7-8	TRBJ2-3	CASSSLPRAGGRSDTQYF
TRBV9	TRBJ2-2	CASSVERTVSPSGELFF
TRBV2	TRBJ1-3	CASSATGTARGSGNTIYF
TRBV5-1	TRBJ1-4	CASSTGQGALNEKLFF
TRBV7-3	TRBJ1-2	CASSLRGAVNYGYTF
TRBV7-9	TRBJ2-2	CASNVAAPGELFF
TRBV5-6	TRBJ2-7	CASSLPHTGTSSYEQYF
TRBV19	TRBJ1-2	CASSPRTGVVDGYTF
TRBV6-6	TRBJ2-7	CASSYGTSSYEQYF
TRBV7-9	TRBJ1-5	CASSLEGQGGWQPQHF
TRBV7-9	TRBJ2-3	CASRRTSGGAGDTQYF
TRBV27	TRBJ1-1	CASRTGFDTEAFF
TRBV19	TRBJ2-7	CASSGGKGIYEQYF
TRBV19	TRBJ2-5	CASSIRDRDGKTQYF
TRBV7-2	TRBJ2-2	CASSYAAGNGELFF
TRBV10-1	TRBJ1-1	CASSESAPYTEAFF
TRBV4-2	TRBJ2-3	CASSQVAGGSTDTQYF
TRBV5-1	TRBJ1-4	CASSFPRDRGRNEKLFF
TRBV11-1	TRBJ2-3	CASSHPTGAQYF
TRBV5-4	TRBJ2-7	CASSSYLPGLYEQYF
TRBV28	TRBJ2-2	CASSLLQVLTGELFF
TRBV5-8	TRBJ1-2	CASTQQVNYGYTF
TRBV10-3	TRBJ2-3	CAISARAGTDTQYF
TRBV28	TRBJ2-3	CASSWGAASGRTSTDTQYF
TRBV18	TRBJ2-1	CASSRGQGNEQFF
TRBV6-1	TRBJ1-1	CASSEIPGQGEAFF
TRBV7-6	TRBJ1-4	CASSQGTGGGEKLFF
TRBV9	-	CASSGRDNSYEQYF
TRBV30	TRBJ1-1	CAWTFGTGYTEAFF
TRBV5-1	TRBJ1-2	CASSLAGTGGEGYTF
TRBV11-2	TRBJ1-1	CASMTGMNTEAFF
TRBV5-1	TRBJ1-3	CASSPQTGRGNTIYF
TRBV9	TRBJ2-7	CASSVAGGPYEQYF
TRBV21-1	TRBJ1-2	CASSKVRQGAPYGYTF
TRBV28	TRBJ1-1	CASSLIAGTNTEAFF
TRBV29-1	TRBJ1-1	CSVKPGTGDMGEAFF
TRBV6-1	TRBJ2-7	CASSGGDVAGDSYEQYF
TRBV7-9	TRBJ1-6	CSSSREGANNSPLHF
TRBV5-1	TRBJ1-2	CASSPTMTVNGYTF
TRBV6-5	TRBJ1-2	CASSYSNGIYGYTF
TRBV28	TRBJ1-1	CASNEDTEAFF
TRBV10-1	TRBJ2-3	CASSASGSDTQYF
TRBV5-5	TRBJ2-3	CASSLGSQLTDTQYF
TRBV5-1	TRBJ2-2	CASSLVFGGTGELFF
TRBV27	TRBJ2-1	CASSLREGYEQFF
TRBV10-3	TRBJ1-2	CAISESRTRRGSDGYTF